The present entry profiles one TCR beta chain with its context. Its specificity is unknown. Germline-derived CDR1 and CDR2 are LNHDA and SQIVND (reference sequence). This CDR3 region has 16 residues. V gave up 6 bases and J gave up 0 bases, with 14 bases separating them. These data are taken from a study of memory CD4+ T cells and cytomegalovirus serostatus. The sort gate was single viable CD3+CD4+CD8-CD45RO+ cells for memory CD4+ T cells. Study-level findings and limits: Suggested: most of the CMV-linked TCR signature lies in CD4+ memory cells.

Assay used: immunoSEQ multiplex PCR; TCRdb lists only in-frame clones, some missing. The repertoire holds around 62,000 clones, with about 70% as singletons. This sequence was found in an adult in good health and CMV-seropositive. Material for sequencing was memory CD4+ T cells from blood. The genes are TRBV19 and TRBJ1-4, with D tentatively TRBD1 (6 bases). The CDR3 DNA is TGTGCCAGTAGCCGGACAGCGGATGCAACTAATGAAAAACTGTTTTTT. It yields the protein CASSRTADATNEKLFF.